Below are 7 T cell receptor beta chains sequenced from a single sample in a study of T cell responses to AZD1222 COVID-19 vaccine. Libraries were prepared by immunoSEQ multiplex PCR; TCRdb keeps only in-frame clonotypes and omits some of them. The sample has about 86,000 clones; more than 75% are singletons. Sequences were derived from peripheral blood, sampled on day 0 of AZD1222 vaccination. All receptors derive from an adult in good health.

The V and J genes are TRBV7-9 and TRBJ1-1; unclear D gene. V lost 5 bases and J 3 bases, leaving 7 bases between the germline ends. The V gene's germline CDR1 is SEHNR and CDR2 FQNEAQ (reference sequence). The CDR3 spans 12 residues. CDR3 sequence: CASSGRDTEAFF. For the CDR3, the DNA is TGTGCCAGCAGCGGGAGGGACACTGAAGCTTTCTTT.

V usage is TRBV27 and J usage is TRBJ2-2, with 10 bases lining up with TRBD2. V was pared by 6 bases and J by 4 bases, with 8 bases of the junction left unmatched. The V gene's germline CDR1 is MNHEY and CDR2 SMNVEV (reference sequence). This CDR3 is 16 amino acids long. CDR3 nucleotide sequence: TGTGCCAGCAGATTAGCGGGAGGCCCTAGCACCGGGGAGCTGTTTTTT. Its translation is CASRLAGGPSTGELFF.

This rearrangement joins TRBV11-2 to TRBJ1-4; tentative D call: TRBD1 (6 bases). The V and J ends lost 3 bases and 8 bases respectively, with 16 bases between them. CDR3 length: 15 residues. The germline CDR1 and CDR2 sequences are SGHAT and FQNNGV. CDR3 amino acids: CASSFGTGMGEKLFF. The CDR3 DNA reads TGTGCCAGCAGCTTCGGAACAGGGATGGGCGAAAAACTGTTTTTT.

The CDR3 sequence is CASSVGGSAQETQYF. In DNA, the CDR3 is TGTGCCAGCAGCGTAGGGGGTTCAGCTCAAGAGACCCAGTACTTC. The V and J genes are TRBV9 and TRBJ2-5; D not certain. Trimming removed 0 bases at V and 2 bases at J, with 11 bases between. CDR1 and CDR2 from the germline V gene are SGDLS and YYNGEE. The length of the CDR3 is 15 residues.

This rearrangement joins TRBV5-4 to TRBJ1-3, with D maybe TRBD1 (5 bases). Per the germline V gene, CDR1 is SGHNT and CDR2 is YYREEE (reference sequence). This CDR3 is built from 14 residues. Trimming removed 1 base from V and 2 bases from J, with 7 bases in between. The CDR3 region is CASSLQGTGNTIYF. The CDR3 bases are TGTGCCAGCAGCTTGCAGGGCACTGGAAACACCATATATTTT.

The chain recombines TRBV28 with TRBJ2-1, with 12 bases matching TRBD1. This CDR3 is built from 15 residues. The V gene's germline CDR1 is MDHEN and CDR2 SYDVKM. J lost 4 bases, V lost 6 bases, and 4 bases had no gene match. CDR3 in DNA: TGTGCCAGCAGCCTGGGACAGGGGGCTTACAATGAGCAGTTCTTC. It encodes CASSLGQGAYNEQFF.

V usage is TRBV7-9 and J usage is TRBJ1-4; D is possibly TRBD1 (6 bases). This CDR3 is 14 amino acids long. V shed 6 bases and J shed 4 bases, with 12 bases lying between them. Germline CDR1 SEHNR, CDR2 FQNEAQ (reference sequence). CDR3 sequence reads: CASRSTGSNEKLFF. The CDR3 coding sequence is TGTGCCAGCAGAAGCACAGGGAGTAATGAAAAACTGTTTTTT.